This T cell receptor beta chain was found in a study of T cell changes during pregnancy in multiple sclerosis. TCRdb's copy holds only in-frame clones and misses some; the assay was immunoSEQ multiplex PCR. The sample has approximately 50,000 clones; over 80% are singletons. Germline CDR1 and CDR2: KGHSH and LQKENI. This CDR3 is 16 amino acids long. V lost 0 bases and J lost 3, with 14 bases in between. The chain carries TRBV18 and TRBJ1-1; D might be TRBD1 (5 bases). The input for sequencing was CD8+ T cells from peripheral blood mononuclear cells, taken after pregnancy. The TCR originated in a female donor with multiple sclerosis, enrolled in a pregnancy study. This CDR3 reads CASSPPSAGKYTEAFF. The CDR3 DNA follows: TGTGCCAGCTCACCACCTTCGGCAGGGAAGTACACTGAAGCTTTCTTT.